This T cell receptor (beta chain) was sequenced during a study of metastatic and nonmetastatic thyroid tumors. Study-level information: Thyroid patients, malignant and benign, had repertoires compared across blood and tumor or nodule tissue.

Not a single patient had been given any form of treatment at any point before undergoing thyroid surgery. Trimming at V came to 4 bases and at J to 0 bases, leaving 12 bases not matched to a gene. CDR1 is DFQATT and CDR2 is SNEGSKA in the germline V gene (reference sequence). The CDR3 covers 17 residues. This clone was seen only once. Its cognate antigen is unknown. Authors' methods: Built for papillary thyroid cancer, a distant-metastasis classifier drew on CDR3 differences across clinicopathological groups. Using MiXCR, TCRdb re-called clones from the PCR reads. The V and J calls follow TCRdb's processing rather than the paper's. Altogether 20,000 or so clones are present, around 15% being singletons, with the ten largest covering more than 9%. Study-wide points: Relative to benign nodules, malignant thyroid tumors were reportedly characterized by significantly elevated TCR beta diversity in blood and tumor.

Material for sequencing was tumor tissue. The rearrangement joins TRBV20-1 to TRBJ1-3; 7 bases fit TRBD1. This receptor was identified in a female donor with papillary thyroid cancer or a benign thyroid nodule (not recorded which). Some clones in this sample may be carry-over from other donors' samples. The CDR3 loop reads CSAKGWDSSSSGNTIYF. CDR3 sequence (DNA): TGCAGTGCTAAGGGGTGGGACAGCTCCTCCTCTGGAAACACCATATATTTT.